The T cell receptor (beta chain) under discussion was sequenced for a study of OX40 agonist ivuxolimab in advanced cancers. Study context: Patients were given ivuxolimab, an antibody that agonizes OX40 (CD134).

No patient had autoimmune disease or received systemic immunosuppression. Libraries were prepared by immunoSEQ multiplex PCR; TCRdb keeps only in-frame clonotypes and omits some of them. The sample yields 55,000 to 65,000 clones, around 86% seen once. The CDR3 spans 13 residues. The germline V gene has CDR1 SNHLY and CDR2 FYNNEI. The V gene lost 3 bases and the J gene lost 7 bases, with 11 bases spanning the gap. The TCR sequence derives from an adult with an advanced solid tumor such as melanoma, head and neck, liver or kidney cancer. J is TRBJ2-3 and V is TRBV2; D may be TRBD2 (7 bases). The sequences come from CD4+ or CD8+ T cells sorted from blood, collected in a trial of the OX40 agonist ivuxolimab. This CDR3 is CASSESGGYTQYF. The CDR3 DNA is TGTGCCAGCAGTGAGTCGGGGGGCTATACGCAGTATTTT. Drawing the rest from reference TRBV2 and TRBJ2-3, the complete variable domain is EPEVTQTPSHQVTQMGQEVILRCVPISNHLYFYWYRQILGQKVEFLVSFYNNEISEKSEIFDDQFSVERPDGSNFTLKIRSTKLEDSAMYFCASSESGGYTQYFGPGTRLTVL.